Listed below are T cell receptor beta chains from one sample, sequenced in a study of T cells expressing NK-cell markers. TCRdb reanalyzed the 5' RACE reads, giving one entry per CDR3 protein sequence and no DNA. This sample contains about 390,000 distinct CDR3 sequences. Sequencing input: blood T cells: a sorted CD56 or NKG2C T cell subset, CD4+ or CD8+ T cells, or bulk PBMC T cells (not recorded which). Receptors originate from a woman aged 45-59 years in good health. Each CDR3 is given with its conserved first and last residue.

V gene: TRBV20-1
J gene: TRBJ1-5
CDR3 protein: CSATPRQGDQPQHF

V gene: TRBV29-1
J gene: TRBJ1-5
CDR3 protein: CSATAGYGNQPQHF

V gene: TRBV7-9
J gene: TRBJ2-5
CDR3 protein: CASSSARSRQEETQYF

V gene: TRBV20-1
J gene: TRBJ2-1
CDR3 protein: CSARPSQGFNEQFF

V gene: TRBV7-2
J gene: TRBJ2-3
CDR3 protein: CASNLGASSTDTQYF

V gene: TRBV3-1
J gene: TRBJ2-7
CDR3 protein: CASSQGPMRTLVPYEQYF

V gene: TRBV6-1
J gene: TRBJ2-3
CDR3 protein: CASSAFRTSGPTDTQYF

V gene: TRBV12-3/TRBV12-4
J gene: TRBJ2-5
CDR3 protein: CASSPQGQLKETQYF

V gene: TRBV20-1
J gene: TRBJ1-5
CDR3 protein: CSALASNQPQHF

V gene: TRBV5-1
J gene: TRBJ1-5
CDR3 protein: CASSLGVMGQPQHF

V gene: TRBV11-2
J gene: TRBJ2-1
CDR3 protein: CASSLTGTTAYNEQFF

V gene: TRBV6-4
J gene: TRBJ2-1
CDR3 protein: CASSVEVAGTNEQFF

V gene: TRBV27
J gene: TRBJ2-7
CDR3 protein: CASSLLGAPGEQYF

V gene: TRBV4-1
J gene: TRBJ2-5
CDR3 protein: CASSPGDYSIQETQYF

V gene: TRBV24-1
J gene: TRBJ1-1
CDR3 protein: CATSDPGIGEAFF

V gene: TRBV18
J gene: TRBJ1-2
CDR3 protein: CASSPSGLGYTF

V gene: TRBV20-1
J gene: TRBJ1-5
CDR3 protein: CSARDLVRGLRSSNQPQHF

V gene: TRBV27
J gene: TRBJ2-3
CDR3 protein: CASRSKGTGLTDTQYF

V gene: TRBV7-8
J gene: TRBJ2-7
CDR3 protein: CASSLLLAAYEQYF

V gene: TRBV20-1
J gene: TRBJ2-5
CDR3 protein: CSGSGTEETQYF

V gene: TRBV20-1
J gene: TRBJ2-1
CDR3 protein: CSAIGGKRGNEQFF

V gene: TRBV29-1
J gene: TRBJ2-1
CDR3 protein: CSVDGLKVYNEQFF